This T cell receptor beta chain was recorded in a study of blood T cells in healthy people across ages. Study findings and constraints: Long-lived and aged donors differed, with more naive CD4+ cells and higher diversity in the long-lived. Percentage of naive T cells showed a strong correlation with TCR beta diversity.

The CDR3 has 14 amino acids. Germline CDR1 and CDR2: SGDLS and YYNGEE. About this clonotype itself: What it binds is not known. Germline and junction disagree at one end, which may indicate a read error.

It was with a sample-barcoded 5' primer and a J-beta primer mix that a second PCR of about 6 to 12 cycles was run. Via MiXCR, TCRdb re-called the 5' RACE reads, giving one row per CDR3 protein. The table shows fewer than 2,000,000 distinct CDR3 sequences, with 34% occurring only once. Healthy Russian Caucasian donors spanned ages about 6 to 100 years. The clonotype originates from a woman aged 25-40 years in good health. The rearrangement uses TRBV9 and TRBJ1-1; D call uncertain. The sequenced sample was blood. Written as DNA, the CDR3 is TGTGCCAGCAGCCGATACGGAGTGAACACTGAAGTTTTCTTT. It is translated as CASSRYGVNTEVFF.